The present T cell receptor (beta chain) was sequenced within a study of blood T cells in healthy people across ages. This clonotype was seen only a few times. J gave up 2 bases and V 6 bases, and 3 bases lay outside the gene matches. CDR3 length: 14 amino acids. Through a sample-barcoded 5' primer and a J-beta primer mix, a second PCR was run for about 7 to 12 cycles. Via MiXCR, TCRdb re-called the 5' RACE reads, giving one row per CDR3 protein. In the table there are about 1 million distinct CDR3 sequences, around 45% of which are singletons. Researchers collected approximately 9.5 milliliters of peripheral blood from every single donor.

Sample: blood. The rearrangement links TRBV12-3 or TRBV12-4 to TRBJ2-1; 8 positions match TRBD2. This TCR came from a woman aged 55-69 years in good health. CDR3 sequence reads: CASRLAGTYNEQFF. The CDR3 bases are TGTGCCAGCAGGCTAGCGGGTACCTACAATGAGCAGTTCTTC.